Listed below are T cell receptor beta chains from one sample, sequenced in a study of T cell repertoires in cytomegalovirus infection. From the reads, TCRdb called clonotypes with MiXCR, one entry per CDR3 protein. The table records over 250,000 distinct CDR3 sequences, about 26% of them present only once. What was sequenced was PBMCs. These TCRs come from a human donor in good health (CMV status not recorded). Some clones in this sample may be carry-over from other donors' samples. CDR3s include the opening cysteine and the closing phenylalanine or tryptophan. D genes are given only for firm matches. The listing skips clone size in some rows; elsewhere it reads once, few, many or a size class.

j_call clone_size v_call d_call cdr3_nt cdr3_aa
TRBJ2-7 - TRBV7-2 TRBD1 TGTGCCAGCAGCCGGACAGGGAGAGGAGAGCAGTACTTC CASSRTGRGEQYF
TRBJ1-5 - TRBV5-6 - TGTGCCAGCAGTAAATGGGGTCTCAATCAGCCCCAGCATTTT CASSKWGLNQPQHF
TRBJ1-5 - TRBV28 - TGTGCCAGCCGTCTTCCCCCTCAGCCCCAGCATTTT CASRLPPQPQHF
TRBJ1-4 - TRBV27 - TGTGCCAGCAGTTTAACAGGGAGGTATGAAAAACTGTTTTTT CASSLTGRYEKLFF
TRBJ2-1 - TRBV7-9 - TGTGCCAGCAGCTCCGGGACTGCTACCTACAATGAGCAGTTCTTC CASSSGTATYNEQFF
TRBJ1-4 - TRBV6-6 - TGTGCCAGCAGTTACCCGAGAGGTCCGATTTCAACTAATGAAAAACTGTTTTTT CASSYPRGPISTNEKLFF
TRBJ2-7 - TRBV11-2 - TGTGCCAGCAGCCCCCGAGGGGGGGAGTTGTACGAGCAGTACTTC CASSPRGGELYEQYF
TRBJ1-2 once TRBV7-2 - TGTGCCAGCAGCGAGAGTGGGTCCTATGGCTACACCTTC CASSESGSYGYTF
TRBJ1-5 few TRBV5-1 - TGCGCCAGCAGCTTGGCCCAGAATCAGCCCCAGCATTTT CASSLAQNQPQHF
TRBJ2-1 - TRBV6-5 TRBD2 TGTGCCAGCAGTCGCCGACTAGCGGGAGGGAGGAATGAGCAGTTCTTC CASSRRLAGGRNEQFF
TRBJ2-3 - TRBV6-2/TRBV6-3 TRBD1 TGTGCCAGCAAAGGGACAGGGCGAGATACGCAGTATTTT CASKGTGRDTQYF
TRBJ1-5 - TRBV29-1 - TGCAGCGCTGGAGATCGCGGCAATCAGCCCCAGCATTTT CSAGDRGNQPQHF
TRBJ2-5 many TRBV12-3/TRBV12-4 - TGTGCCAGCAGTTTTTTCCAAGAGACCCAGTACTTC CASSFFQETQYF
TRBJ1-1 - TRBV18 - TGTGCCAGCTCACTGGGTAGTTTGGATAACACTGAAGCTTTCTTT CASSLGSLDNTEAFF
TRBJ1-1 - TRBV19 - TGTGCCAGTGTCCGAGGCGATGGCAGGGGAACTGAAGCTTTCTTT CASVRGDGRGTEAFF
TRBJ1-4 few TRBV3-1 - TGTGCCAGCAGCATTGCGGACAGCACTCAACTGTTTTTT CASSIADSTQLFF
TRBJ2-1 few TRBV19 - TGTGCCAGTAGTTTCGGACAGATCAATGAGCAGTTCTTC CASSFGQINEQFF
TRBJ2-7 few TRBV28 TRBD1 TGTGCCAGCAGGGGCTCAGGGGGTTCCTACGAGCAGTACTTC CASRGSGGSYEQYF
TRBJ1-5 many TRBV5-1 TRBD1 TGTGCCAGCAGTCCAGGGACAGGGGGGAATCAGCCCCAGCATTTT CASSPGTGGNQPQHF
TRBJ1-3 - TRBV24-1 - TGTGCCGCACAGAGCTACTCTGGAAACACCATATATTTT CAAQSYSGNTIYF
TRBJ1-2 many TRBV7-2 - TGTGCCAGCAGCTTAGTACCCTCTCGGAGCGGCTACACCTTC CASSLVPSRSGYTF
TRBJ2-3 few TRBV20-1 - TGCAGTGCCTACTCCTCCCAGGGACCCACAGATACGCAGTATTTT CSAYSSQGPTDTQYF
TRBJ2-2 - TRBV6-6 - TGTGCCAGCAGTCCCCGAAGGCAGGATAACACCGGGGAGCTGTTTTTT CASSPRRQDNTGELFF
TRBJ2-1 - TRBV5-4 TRBD2 TGTGCCAGCAGCTCGCCTAGCGGGGGGCCTTACAATGAGCAGTTCTTC CASSSPSGGPYNEQFF
TRBJ2-2 many TRBV28 TRBD2 TGTGCCAGCAGAAAGATTAGCGGGAGGTGGAGTACCGGGGAGCTGTTTTTT CASRKISGRWSTGELFF
TRBJ1-2 many TRBV7-2 - TGTGCCAGCAGCTTAGACGGCAACTATGGCTACACCTTC CASSLDGNYGYTF
TRBJ2-2 few TRBV10-3 - TGTGCCAGCCAAACAACAGGGTCCACCGGGGAGCTGTTTTTT CASQTTGSTGELFF
TRBJ1-1 - TRBV6-2/TRBV6-3 - TGTGCCAGCAGGAAGGGGGAAGCTTTCTTT CASRKGEAFF
TRBJ1-2 - TRBV10-2 - TGCGCCAGCAGTGAGTCTCGGGCGCATGGCTACACCTTC CASSESRAHGYTF
TRBJ2-2 few TRBV12-5 - TGTGCTAGTGGCCTTAGGCCCTCAGGGGCAGGCACCGGGGAGCTGTTTTTT CASGLRPSGAGTGELFF
TRBJ2-2 few TRBV2 - TGTGCCAGCACCATGGGCAGGGGGGACACCGGGGAGCTGTTTTTT CASTMGRGDTGELFF
TRBJ2-7 - TRBV11-2 - TGTGCCAGCCATTCGGACGGGCAGCAGTACTTC CASHSDGQQYF
TRBJ2-1 many TRBV7-8 TRBD2 TGTGCCAGCAGCCCCATCCTAGCGGGAGGCCACAATGAGCAGTTCTTC CASSPILAGGHNEQFF
TRBJ2-1 many TRBV7-2 TRBD2 TGTGCCAGCAGCTCCAAAGGACTAGCGGGAACGGGGATTTATGAGCAGTTCTTC CASSSKGLAGTGIYEQFF
TRBJ2-3 many TRBV4-1 TRBD1 TGCGCCAGCAGCCAAGATCTGGACAGGGGGAACACAGATACGCAGTATTTT CASSQDLDRGNTDTQYF
TRBJ1-3 - TRBV29-1 - TGCAGCGTGTCTATGGGACGAAGCTCTGGAAACACCATATATTTT CSVSMGRSSGNTIYF
TRBJ1-5 - TRBV15 - TGTGCCACCAGCAGAGACTTCGGTAGCAATCAGCCCCAGCATTTT CATSRDFGSNQPQHF
TRBJ1-2 - TRBV4-1 - TGCGCCAGCAGACCGCACCCTCCTCCTAGGAACTATGGCTACACCTTC CASRPHPPPRNYGYTF
TRBJ2-1 once TRBV20-1 TRBD2 TGCAGTGCCAGAGCGGGAGCAACTTACAATGAGCAGTTCTTC CSARAGATYNEQFF
TRBJ1-1 - TRBV19 TRBD1 TGTGCCAGTAGTATCCGACAGGGGGTCATAACTGAAGCTTTCTTT CASSIRQGVITEAFF
TRBJ2-5 few TRBV29-1 TRBD2 TGCAGCGTTTTTGACGGGAGGGCCCAAGAGACCCAGTACTTC CSVFDGRAQETQYF
TRBJ1-2 once TRBV20-1 TRBD1 TGCAGTGCCCTCGCCCCGGACAGGGGGCACCACTATGGCTACACCTTC CSALAPDRGHHYGYTF
TRBJ2-1 many TRBV6-2/TRBV6-3 - TGTGCCAGCAGTTACTCGACGTGGACTACCTACAATGAGCAGTTCTTC CASSYSTWTTYNEQFF
TRBJ2-5 few TRBV7-9 TRBD2 TGTGCCAGCAGCGAGGCCGTCGGGGGGGGCGCGGAGACCCAGTACTTC CASSEAVGGGAETQYF
TRBJ2-3 few TRBV2 - TGTGCCAGCAGTGCCAATCAAGGGTTTAGTACAGATACGCAGTATTTT CASSANQGFSTDTQYF
TRBJ2-4 - TRBV19 - TGTGCCAGTTTCGGCGGGGCCAAAAACATTCAGTACTTC CASFGGAKNIQYF
TRBJ2-3 few TRBV11-2 TRBD2 TGTGCCAGCAGCTTAGACAGGACTAGCGGGGGAGATACGCAGTATTTT CASSLDRTSGGDTQYF
TRBJ2-2 once TRBV20-1 TRBD2 TGCAGTGCACGACTAGCGGGAGGGCCGGGCACCGGGGAGCTGTTTTTT CSARLAGGPGTGELFF
TRBJ1-4 many TRBV7-2 - TGTGCCAGCAGCCCCCGGGCGACTGGTGAAAAACTGTTTTTT CASSPRATGEKLFF
TRBJ2-7 few TRBV20-1 TRBD2 TGCAGTGCCATCGGGACTAGCGGGGGGTTTAACTCCTACGAGCAGTACTTC CSAIGTSGGFNSYEQYF
TRBJ1-1 - TRBV18 TRBD1 TGTGCCAGCTCGTACCTCGGACAGGTGAACACTGAAGCTTTCTTT CASSYLGQVNTEAFF
TRBJ2-1 - TRBV5-1 TRBD1 TGCGCCAGCAGCGTCAGACAGGGTTTGAACAATGAGCAGTTCTTC CASSVRQGLNNEQFF
TRBJ2-4 - TRBV20-1 TRBD2 TGCAGTGCTAGCCCAGCAAGCGGGGTCAAAAACATTCAGTACTTC CSASPASGVKNIQYF